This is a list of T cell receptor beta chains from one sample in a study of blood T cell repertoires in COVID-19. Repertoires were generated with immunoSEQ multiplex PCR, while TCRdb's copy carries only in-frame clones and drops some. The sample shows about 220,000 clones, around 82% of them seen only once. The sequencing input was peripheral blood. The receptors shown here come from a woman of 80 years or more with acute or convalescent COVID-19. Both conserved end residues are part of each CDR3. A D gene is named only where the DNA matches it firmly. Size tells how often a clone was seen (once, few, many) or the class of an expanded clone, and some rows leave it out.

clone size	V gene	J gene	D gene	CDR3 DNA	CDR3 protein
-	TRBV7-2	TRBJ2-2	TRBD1	TGTGCCAGCAGCTTTAATCGGGACAGGGCGTCCGGGGAGCTGTTTTTT	CASSFNRDRASGELFF
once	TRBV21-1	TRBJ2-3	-	TGTGCCAGCAGACACTCCCCGGCCAGCGGGGGGGCGACAGATACGCAGTATTTT	CASRHSPASGGATDTQYF
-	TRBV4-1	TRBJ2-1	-	TGCGCCAGCAGCCAAGATAAGGACATGTACAATGAGCAGTTCTTC	CASSQDKDMYNEQFF
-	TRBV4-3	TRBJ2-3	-	TGCGCCAGCAGCCAATCCTTCCACAGGGCAGATACGCAGTATTTT	CASSQSFHRADTQYF
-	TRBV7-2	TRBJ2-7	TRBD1	TGTGCCAGCAGCTTGGAGGGCAGGACAGGGGTCGACGAGCAGTACTTC	CASSLEGRTGVDEQYF
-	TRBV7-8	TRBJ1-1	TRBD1	TGTGCCAGCAGCTATACAGGGGCTAGGGGAGCTTTCTTT	CASSYTGARGAFF
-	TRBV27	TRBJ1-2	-	TGTGCCAGCAGGGCACACACCAGGGTTAACTATGGCTACACCTTC	CASRAHTRVNYGYTF
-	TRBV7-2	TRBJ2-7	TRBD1	TGTGCCAGCAGCTCGGACAGGGGAGGCTACGAGCAGTACTTC	CASSSDRGGYEQYF
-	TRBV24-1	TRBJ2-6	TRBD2	TGTGCCACCAGTGATTCTGGACTAGCGGGGCTGGCTGGGGCCAACGTCCTGACTTTC	CATSDSGLAGLAGANVLTF
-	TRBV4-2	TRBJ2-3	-	TGTGCCAGCAGCCAAGAAGTGAGGGATACGCAGTATTTT	CASSQEVRDTQYF
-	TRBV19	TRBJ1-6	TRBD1	TGTGCCAGTAGTATCGCCCCCCGGACAGGGGTGAATTCACCCCTCCACTTT	CASSIAPRTGVNSPLHF
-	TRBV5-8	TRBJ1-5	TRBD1	TGTGCCAGCAGCGCCAGGGACAGGGGCAATCAGCCCCAGCATTTT	CASSARDRGNQPQHF
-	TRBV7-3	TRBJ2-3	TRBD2	TGTGCCAGCAGCTTAGGACTAGCGGGGTCAGATACGCAGTATTTT	CASSLGLAGSDTQYF
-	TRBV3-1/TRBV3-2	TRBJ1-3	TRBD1	TGTGCCAGCAGCCAAGACCGGACAGGGCTTGGAAACACCATATATTTT	CASSQDRTGLGNTIYF
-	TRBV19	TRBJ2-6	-	TGTGCCAGTACCGCCTCCCGAACTTCTGGGGCCAACGTCCTGACTTTC	CASTASRTSGANVLTF
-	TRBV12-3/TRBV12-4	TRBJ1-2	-	TGTGCCAGCGGTACAGGGAACCTCTATGGCTACACCTTC	CASGTGNLYGYTF
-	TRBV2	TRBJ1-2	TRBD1	TGTGCCCAGCTGGGAGCTGGTTCGGGACAGGGGGCTGGCTACACCTTC	CAQLGAGSGQGAGYTF
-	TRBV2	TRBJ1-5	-	TGTGCCAGCAGTGAAGAGGTTAGCAGTCAGCCCCAGCATTTT	CASSEEVSSQPQHF
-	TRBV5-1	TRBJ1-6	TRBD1	TGCGCCAGCAGAGCCACAGGGGCGTATGATTCACCCCTCCACTTT	CASRATGAYDSPLHF
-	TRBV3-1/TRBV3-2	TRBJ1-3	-	TGTGCCAGCAGCCAGGGGTCGGGGGCTGGAAACACCATATATTTT	CASSQGSGAGNTIYF
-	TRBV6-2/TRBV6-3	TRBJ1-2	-	TGTGCCAGCAGTCGCGACAGAAGTTATGGCTACACCTTC	CASSRDRSYGYTF
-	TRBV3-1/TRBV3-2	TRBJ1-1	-	TGTGCCAGCAGCCAAGCTTCAGGGAACACTGAAGCTTTCTTT	CASSQASGNTEAFF
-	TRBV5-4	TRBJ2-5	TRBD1	TGTGCCAGCAGCGCCCGACAGGGGGCATCGGAGACCCAGTACTTC	CASSARQGASETQYF
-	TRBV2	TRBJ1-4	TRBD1	TGTGCCAGCAGTGAGTTCCAGGGGGCTTCGGAAAAACTGTTTTTT	CASSEFQGASEKLFF
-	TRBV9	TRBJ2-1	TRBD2	TGTGCCAGCAGCGTAGTAGCGGGGGGTCCCTACAATGAGCAGTTCTTC	CASSVVAGGPYNEQFF
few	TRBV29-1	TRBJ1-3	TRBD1	TGCAGCGTTGGAGAACAGGGGGGGAACACCATATATTTT	CSVGEQGGNTIYF
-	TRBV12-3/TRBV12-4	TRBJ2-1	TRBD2	TGTGCCGGGGGGACTAGCGGGGTGGATGAGCAGTTCTTC	CAGGTSGVDEQFF
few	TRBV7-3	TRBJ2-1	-	TGTGCCAGCAGCTTGGGGCAGGTCATGTACAATGAGCAGTTCTTC	CASSLGQVMYNEQFF
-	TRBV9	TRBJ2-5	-	TGTGCCAGCAGCGTAGGGTCGGTCCAAGAGACCCAGTACTTC	CASSVGSVQETQYF
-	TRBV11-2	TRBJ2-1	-	TGTGCCAGCAGCTTAGATTCCGGAGGCTACAATGAGCAGTTCTTC	CASSLDSGGYNEQFF
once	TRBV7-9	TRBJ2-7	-	TGTGCCAGCAGCGCTCCAGGGGTGTCTACCTACGAGCAGTACTTC	CASSAPGVSTYEQYF
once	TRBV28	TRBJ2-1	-	TGTGCCCGCCCGGGGAGACAGGTCAATGAGCAGTTCTTC	CARPGRQVNEQFF
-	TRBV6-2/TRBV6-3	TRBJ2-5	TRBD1	TGTGCCAGCAGTTCCGGGACAGGACTTACGGAGACCCAGTACTTC	CASSSGTGLTETQYF
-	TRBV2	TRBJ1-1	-	TGTGCCAGCAGTGAAGGGACGGGACTACTGAACACTGAAGCTTTCTTT	CASSEGTGLLNTEAFF
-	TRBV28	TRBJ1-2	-	TGTGCCAGCAGTTTAAGGGCAGGGATAAATGGCTACACCTTC	CASSLRAGINGYTF
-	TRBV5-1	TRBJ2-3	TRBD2	TGCGCCAGCAGCCTGAGCGGGGGTCCCGGTACGCAGTATTTT	CASSLSGGPGTQYF
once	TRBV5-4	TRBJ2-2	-	TGTGCCAGCAGCTTGGGGGCCAGAAACACCGGGGAGCTGTTTTTT	CASSLGARNTGELFF
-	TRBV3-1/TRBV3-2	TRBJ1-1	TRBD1	TGTGCCAGCAACGAGGGCCCCGGCTTAGGGGGCGCAATGAACACTGAAGCTTTCTTT	CASNEGPGLGGAMNTEAFF
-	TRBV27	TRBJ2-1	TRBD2	TGTGCCAGCAGACTCGGGGGCGGGGGGAGCTCCTACAATGAGCAGTTCTTC	CASRLGGGGSSYNEQFF
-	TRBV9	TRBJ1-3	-	TGTGCCAGCAGCGTATCAGATCCCGGAAACACCATATATTTT	CASSVSDPGNTIYF
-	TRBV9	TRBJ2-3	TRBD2	TGTGCCAGCAGCCCGGGACTAGCGGGGGGGACAGATACGCAGTATTTT	CASSPGLAGGTDTQYF
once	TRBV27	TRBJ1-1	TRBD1	TGTGCCAGCAGGGGTAGACAGGGGAGCGCTGAAGCTTTCTTT	CASRGRQGSAEAFF
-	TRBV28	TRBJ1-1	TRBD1	TGTGCCAGCAGGGGTACAGGGGGCACTGAAGCTTTCTTT	CASRGTGGTEAFF
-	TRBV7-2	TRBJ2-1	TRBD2	TGTGCCAGCAGCTTTACTAGCGGGGGGGCGGGGATCTACAATGAGCAGTTCTTC	CASSFTSGGAGIYNEQFF
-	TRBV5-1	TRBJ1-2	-	TGCGCCAGCACTGAGGATGAAGCCTCCTATGGCTACACCTTC	CASTEDEASYGYTF
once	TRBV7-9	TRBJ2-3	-	TGTGCCAGCCGCTCTCGGACGGGAAACACAGATACGCAGTATTTT	CASRSRTGNTDTQYF
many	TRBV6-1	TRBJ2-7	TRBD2	TGTGCCAGCAGTGAGGCTGTAGCGGGGGCAAACACCTACGAGCAGTACTTC	CASSEAVAGANTYEQYF
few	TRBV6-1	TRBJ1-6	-	TGTGCCAGCAGTGAATTTGAGGGTCGTTCACCCCTCCACTTT	CASSEFEGRSPLHF
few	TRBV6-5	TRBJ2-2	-	TGTGCCAGCAGCCGGGGACAATCGACCACCGGGGAGCTGTTTTTT	CASSRGQSTTGELFF
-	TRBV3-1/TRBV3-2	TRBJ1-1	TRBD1	TGTGCCAGCAGCCAGGGGACAGGGAGTCGTGAAGCTTTCTTT	CASSQGTGSREAFF